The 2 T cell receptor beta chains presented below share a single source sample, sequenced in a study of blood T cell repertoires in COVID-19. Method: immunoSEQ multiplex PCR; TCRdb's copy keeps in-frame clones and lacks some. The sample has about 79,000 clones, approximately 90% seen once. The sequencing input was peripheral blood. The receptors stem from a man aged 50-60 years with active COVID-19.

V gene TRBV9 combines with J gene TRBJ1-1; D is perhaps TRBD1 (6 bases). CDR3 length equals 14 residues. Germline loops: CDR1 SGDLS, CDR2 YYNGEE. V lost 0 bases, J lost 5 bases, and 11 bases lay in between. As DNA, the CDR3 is TGTGCCAGCAGCGTAGTGACAGGCGGAACTGAAGCTTTCTTT. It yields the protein CASSVVTGGTEAFF.

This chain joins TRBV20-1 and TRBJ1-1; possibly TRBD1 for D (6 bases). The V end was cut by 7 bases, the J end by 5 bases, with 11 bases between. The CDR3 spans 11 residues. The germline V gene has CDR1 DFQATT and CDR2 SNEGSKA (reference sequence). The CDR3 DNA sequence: TGCAGTGAGGGGGTTGGGACTGAAGCTTTCTTT. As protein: CSEGVGTEAFF.